The present T cell receptor beta chain was sequenced within a study of shared clonotypes between healthy human individuals. Study-level points and caveats: The generation probabilities recorded for non-shared clonotypes fell below those of clonotypes shared by all four donors.

Naive-designated CD8 cells lacked CD45RO, were positively enriched for CCR7, and omitted terminally differentiated effector memory CD45RA+ cells. This CDR3 is built from 14 residues. Germline loops: CDR1 SGHDT, CDR2 YYEEEE. V shed 4 bases, J shed 4 bases, and the junction held 4 bases outside the gene matches. This table comes from immunoSEQ multiplex PCR, and its TCRdb copy is limited to in-frame clones, with some not included. This sample yields roughly 1,800,000 clones, of which 85% to 95% are seen a single time; 1% to 1.5% belongs to the top ten. In regard to this clone: The antigen remains unidentified.

The sequence was collected from a man aged 18 to 29 in good health. The specimen sequenced was naive CD8+ T cells sorted from blood. The rearrangement uses TRBV5-6 and TRBJ1-1; 10 bases align to TRBD1. The CDR3 DNA is TGTGCCAGCAGCCCGGGACAGGGGTTCACTGAAGCTTTCTTT. Its protein is CASSPGQGFTEAFF.